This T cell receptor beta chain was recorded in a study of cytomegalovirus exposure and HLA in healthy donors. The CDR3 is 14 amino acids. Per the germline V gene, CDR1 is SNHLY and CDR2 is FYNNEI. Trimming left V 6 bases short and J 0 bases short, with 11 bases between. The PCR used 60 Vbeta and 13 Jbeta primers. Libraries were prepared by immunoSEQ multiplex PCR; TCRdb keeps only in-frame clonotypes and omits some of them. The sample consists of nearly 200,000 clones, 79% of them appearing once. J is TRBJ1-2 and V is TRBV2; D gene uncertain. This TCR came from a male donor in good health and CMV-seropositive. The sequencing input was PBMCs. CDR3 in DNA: TGTGCCAGCAGAATGGCCACAACTAACTATGGCTACACCTTC. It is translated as CASRMATTNYGYTF. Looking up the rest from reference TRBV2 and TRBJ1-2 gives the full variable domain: EPEVTQTPSHQVTQMGQEVILRCVPISNHLYFYWYRQILGQKVEFLVSFYNNEISEKSEIFDDQFSVERPDGSNFTLKIRSTKLEDSAMYFCASRMATTNYGYTFGSGTRLTVV.